This T cell receptor beta chain came from a study of cytomegalovirus exposure and HLA in healthy donors. PCR employed 60 Vbeta and 13 Jbeta primers. Original handling: Some 10 million of the about 80 million unique TCR beta chains counted in a later analysis were shared. Data came from immunoSEQ multiplex PCR; TCRdb stores just in-frame clones and leaves some out. That table gives V, J and clone size, and the DNA gave D and trimming. Among about 170,000 clones listed, roughly 84% were seen once. Study observations and caveats: In a later analysis, several top co-occurrence clusters appeared linked to parvovirus B19, influenza, CMV and Epstein-Barr virus. One cluster of highly shared sequence variants probably arose as a sequencing artifact. Most CMV-associated TCR beta chains were later found to appear HLA-restricted.

This clone has just one count. The antigen is undetermined. V lost 5 bases, J lost 6 bases, and 12 bases stayed unmatched. The CDR3 sequence is 16 residues long. Germline V gene lookup returns CDR1 SEHNR and CDR2 FQNEAQ (reference sequence). The J gene is TRBJ2-5, the V gene TRBV7-9; 10 bases are shared with TRBD2. The receptor's source is a man aged 30 to 39 in good health and CMV-seropositive. Sequenced input: PBMCs. CDR3 DNA: TGTGCCAGCAGCGACGGGCCAGCGGGAGGGCCACAGACCCAGTACTTC. As protein: CASSDGPAGGPQTQYF.